The 12 T cell receptor beta chains listed next were all sequenced from one sample in a study of beta chain features in type 1 diabetes. General observations from the study: Shortening that was moderate but significant affected the TCRB CDR3s of Type 1 diabetes patients in all four CD4+ subsets.

The investigators reverse transcribed all of the isolated RNA, so they sequenced expressed TCRB transcripts. Here immunoSEQ multiplex PCR was the method, and the copy in TCRdb shows in-frame clones only, minus some. The sample includes around 690,000 clones, 9.5% to 15% of them seen just once. Their antigens are not known. The sequencing sample was made of naive CD4+ T cells from blood. Every receptor here comes from a man younger than 45 with type 1 diabetes.

This clone came up a few times. The V gene is TRBV10-3, the J gene TRBJ1-1, with unresolved D. Trimming pared 7 bases from V and 5 bases from J, leaving 11 bases between. Per the germline V gene, CDR1 is ENHRY and CDR2 is SYGVKD. The CDR3 length is 12 residues. CDR3 amino acids: CAIKSGGTEAFF. The CDR3 bases are TGTGCCATCAAATCGGGAGGGACTGAAGCTTTCTTT.

The chain carries TRBV11-2 and TRBJ2-7; weak D call: TRBD1 (6 bases). The CDR3 contains 14 residues. V lost 5 bases, J lost 3 bases, and 14 bases lay in between. Germline CDR1 and CDR2: SGHAT and FQNNGV. As DNA, the CDR3 is TGTGCCAGCAGCACCCGGGACACCTTCTACGAGCAGTACTTC. Translation gives CASSTRDTFYEQYF.

This clone showed up just a few times. J is TRBJ1-5 and V is TRBV30; D may be TRBD1 (5 bases). The V gene's germline CDR1 is GTSNPN and CDR2 SVGIG (reference sequence). This CDR3 spans 14 amino acids. The V end was cut by 0 bases, the J end by 6 bases, with 12 bases between. The CDR3 loop reads CAWSVPGAFQPQHF. The CDR3 DNA reads TGTGCCTGGAGTGTACCTGGGGCGTTTCAGCCCCAGCATTTT.

This clone has more than one count but fewer than ten. The chain employs TRBV6-5 and TRBJ2-7, with 12 bases fitting TRBD2. V trimming: 4 bases; J trimming: 5 bases; junction bases outside the gene matches: 6. The CDR3 contains 15 residues. Germline lookup yields CDR1 MNHEY and CDR2 SVGAGI. The CDR3 protein is CASSWLAGGRHEQYF. The CDR3 region has the DNA TGTGCCAGCAGTTGGCTAGCGGGGGGGCGCCACGAGCAGTACTTC.

The rearrangement links TRBV29-1 to TRBJ2-1; TRBD2 matches at 7 bases. This CDR3 comprises 14 residues. Per germline, CDR1 SQVTM and CDR2 ANQGSEA. V lost 5 bases and J lost 6; bases outside the gene matches: 10. The CDR3 sequence is CSVRGTRGVNEQFF. The CDR3 bases are TGCAGCGTTCGGGGAACACGGGGGGTCAATGAGCAGTTCTTC.

This clone was seen only a few times. V is TRBV7-6 and J is TRBJ1-4, with D unresolved. There are 15 residues in the CDR3. The germline V gene has CDR1 SGHVS and CDR2 FNYEAQ. Trimming took 0 bases from V and 0 from J, leaving 5 bases between them. The CDR3 DNA reads TGTGCCAGCAGCTTAGCGCACTCAACTAATGAAAAACTGTTTTTT. Its translation is CASSLAHSTNEKLFF.

This clone was observed a few times. The chain carries TRBV4-3 and TRBJ2-3; D is possibly TRBD2 (5 bases). Trimming removed 4 bases from V and 4 bases from J, with 12 bases in between. This CDR3 has 14 residues. The germline CDR1 and CDR2 sequences are LGHNA and YSLEER. CDR3 region: CASSLGEGADTQYF. CDR3 DNA sequence: TGCGCCAGCAGCCTTGGCGAGGGCGCAGATACGCAGTATTTT.

The gene calls are TRBV6-5 and TRBJ1-6; D remains ambiguous. The CDR3 is 15 residues long. Trimming stripped 5 bases from V and 4 bases from J, with 12 bases between. CDR1 is MNHEY and CDR2 is SVGAGI in the germline V gene. DNA for the CDR3: TGTGCCAGCAGTAGATCAACGGCTTATAATTCACCCCTCCACTTT. It codes for CASSRSTAYNSPLHF.

A few counts support this clone. This chain links TRBV28 with TRBJ2-3; possibly TRBD1 or TRBD2 for D (6 bases each). CDR3 length: 15 residues. Trimming removed 2 bases from V and 3 bases from J, with 12 bases in between. Per germline, CDR1 MDHEN and CDR2 SYDVKM. The CDR3 DNA follows: TGTGCCAGCAGTTTAAGGGGGGCCGGGACAGATACGCAGTATTTT. Protein sequence: CASSLRGAGTDTQYF.

This clone appeared a few times. The gene calls are TRBV9 and TRBJ1-1; D perhaps matches TRBD1 (6 bases). The CDR3 length is 15 residues. Germline values: CDR1 SGDLS, CDR2 YYNGEE. V lost 4 bases and J lost 2, with 15 bases in between. The CDR3, as DNA: TGTGCCAGCAGCCCGGTGGGACAATACAACACTGAAGCTTTCTTT. It specifies CASSPVGQYNTEAFF.

The chain uses TRBV30 and TRBJ2-2; D not resolved. The germline V gene has CDR1 GTSNPN and CDR2 SVGIG (reference sequence). The CDR3 length is 14 residues. V lost 4 bases and J lost 2, with 11 bases in between. The DNA of the CDR3 is TGTGCCTGGAAACGGACGACTAACACCGGGGAGCTGTTTTTT. Its translation is CAWKRTTNTGELFF. The full variable domain, its missing parts supplied by reference TRBV30 and TRBJ2-2, is SQTIHQWPATLVQPVGSPLSLECTVEGTSNPNLYWYRQAAGRGLQLLFYSVGIGQISSEVPQNLSASRPQDRQFILSSKKLLLSDSGFYLCAWKRTTNTGELFFGEGSRLTVL.

This clone was seen a handful of times. This chain connects TRBV20-1 to TRBJ1-2; weak D call: TRBD1 (5 bases). Germline CDR1 and CDR2: DFQATT and SNEGSKA (reference sequence). Trimming cost V 2 bases and J 6 bases, with 7 bases left between them. CDR3 length: 11 residues. In DNA, the CDR3 is TGCAGTGCTAGATTGGGGGATGGCTACACCTTC. Translating it yields CSARLGDGYTF.